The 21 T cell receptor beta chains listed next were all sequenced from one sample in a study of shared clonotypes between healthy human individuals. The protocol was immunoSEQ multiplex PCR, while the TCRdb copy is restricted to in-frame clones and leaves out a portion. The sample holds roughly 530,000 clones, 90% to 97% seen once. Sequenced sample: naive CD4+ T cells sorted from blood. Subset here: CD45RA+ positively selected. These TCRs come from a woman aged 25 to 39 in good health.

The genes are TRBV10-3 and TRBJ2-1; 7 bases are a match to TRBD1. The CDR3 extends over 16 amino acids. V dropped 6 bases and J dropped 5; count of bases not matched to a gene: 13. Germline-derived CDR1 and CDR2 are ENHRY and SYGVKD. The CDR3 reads CAIRGNPGQSHNEQFF. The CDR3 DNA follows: TGTGCCATCAGAGGGAACCCGGGACAGAGTCACAATGAGCAGTTCTTC.

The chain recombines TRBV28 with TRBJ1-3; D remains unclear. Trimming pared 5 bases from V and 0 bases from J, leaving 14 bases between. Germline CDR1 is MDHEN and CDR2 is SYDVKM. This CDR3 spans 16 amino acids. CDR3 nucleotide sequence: TGTGCCAGCAGTACTAAACTTCAGAGCTCTGGAAACACCATATATTTT. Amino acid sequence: CASSTKLQSSGNTIYF. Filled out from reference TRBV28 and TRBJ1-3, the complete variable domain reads DVKVTQSSRYLVKRTGEKVFLECVQDMDHENMFWYRQDPGLGLRLIYFSYDVKMKEKGDIPEGYSVSREKKERFSLILESASTNQTSMYLCASSTKLQSSGNTIYFGEGSWLTVV.

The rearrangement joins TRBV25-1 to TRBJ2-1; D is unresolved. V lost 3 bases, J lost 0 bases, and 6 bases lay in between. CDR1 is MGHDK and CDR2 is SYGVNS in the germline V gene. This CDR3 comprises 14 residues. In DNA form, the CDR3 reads TGTGCCAGCAGTGACCAACCCTCCTACAATGAGCAGTTCTTC. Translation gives CASSDQPSYNEQFF.

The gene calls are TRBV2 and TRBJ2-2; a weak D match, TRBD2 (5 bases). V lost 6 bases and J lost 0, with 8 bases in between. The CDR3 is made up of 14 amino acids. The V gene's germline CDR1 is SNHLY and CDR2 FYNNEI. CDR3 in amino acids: CASRVGANTGELFF. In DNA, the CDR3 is TGTGCCAGCAGAGTCGGGGCGAACACCGGGGAGCTGTTTTTT.

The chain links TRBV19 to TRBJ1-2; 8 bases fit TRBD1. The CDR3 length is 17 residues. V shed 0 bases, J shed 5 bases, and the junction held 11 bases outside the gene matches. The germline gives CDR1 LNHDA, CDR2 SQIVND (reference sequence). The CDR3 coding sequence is TGTGCCAGTAGTATAGAGGAAGCGACAGGGGCCGAGTATGGCTACACCTTC. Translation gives CASSIEEATGAEYGYTF.

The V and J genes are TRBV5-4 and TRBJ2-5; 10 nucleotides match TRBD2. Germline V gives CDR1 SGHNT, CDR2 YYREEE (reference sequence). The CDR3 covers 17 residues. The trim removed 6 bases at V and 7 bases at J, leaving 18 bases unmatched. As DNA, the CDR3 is TGTGCCAGCATATTCTCTCCAATAGCGGGAGGTGTGAGGACCCAGTACTTC. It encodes CASIFSPIAGGVRTQYF.

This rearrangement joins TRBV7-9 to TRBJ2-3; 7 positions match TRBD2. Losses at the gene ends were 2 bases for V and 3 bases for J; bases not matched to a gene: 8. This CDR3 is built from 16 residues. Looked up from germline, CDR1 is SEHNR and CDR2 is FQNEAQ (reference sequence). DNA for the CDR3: TGTGCCAGCAGCTTATTGGATTGGCGGGGGACAGATACGCAGTATTTT. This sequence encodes CASSLLDWRGTDTQYF.

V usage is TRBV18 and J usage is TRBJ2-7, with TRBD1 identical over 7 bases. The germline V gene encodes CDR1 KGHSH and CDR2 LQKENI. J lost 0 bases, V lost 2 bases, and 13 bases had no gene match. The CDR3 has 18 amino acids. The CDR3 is CASSPRTSGTASSYEQYF. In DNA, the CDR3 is TGTGCCAGCTCACCAAGAACATCCGGGACAGCGAGCTCCTACGAGCAGTACTTC.

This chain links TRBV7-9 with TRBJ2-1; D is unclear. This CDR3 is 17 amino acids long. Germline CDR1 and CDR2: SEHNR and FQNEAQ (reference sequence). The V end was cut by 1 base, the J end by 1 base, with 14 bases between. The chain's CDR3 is CASSLEVGLGSYNEQFF. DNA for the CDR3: TGTGCCAGCAGCTTAGAAGTAGGGTTGGGGTCCTACAATGAGCAGTTCTTC. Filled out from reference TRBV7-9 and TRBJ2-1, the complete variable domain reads DTGVSQNPRHKITKRGQNVTFRCDPISEHNRLYWYRQTLGQGPEFLTYFQNEAQLEKSRLLSDRFSAERPKGSFSTLEIQRTEQGDSAMYLCASSLEVGLGSYNEQFFGPGTRLTVL.

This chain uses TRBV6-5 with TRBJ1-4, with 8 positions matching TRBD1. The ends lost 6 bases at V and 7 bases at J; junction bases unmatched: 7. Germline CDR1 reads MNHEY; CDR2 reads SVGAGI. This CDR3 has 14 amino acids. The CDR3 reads CASSHGQGGEKLFF. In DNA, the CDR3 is TGTGCCAGCAGCCACGGACAGGGAGGTGAAAAACTGTTTTTT.

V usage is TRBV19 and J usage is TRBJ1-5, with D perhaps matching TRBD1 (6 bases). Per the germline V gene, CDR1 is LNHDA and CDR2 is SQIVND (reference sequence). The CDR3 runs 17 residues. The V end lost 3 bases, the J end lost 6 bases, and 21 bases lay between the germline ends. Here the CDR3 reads CASSIIGGAKGSQPQHF. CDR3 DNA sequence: TGTGCCAGTAGTATTATTGGGGGGGCTAAGGGCAGTCAGCCCCAGCATTTT.

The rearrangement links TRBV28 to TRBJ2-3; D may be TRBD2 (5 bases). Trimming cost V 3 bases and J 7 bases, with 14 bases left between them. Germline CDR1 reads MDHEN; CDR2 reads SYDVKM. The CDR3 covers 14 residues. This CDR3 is CASSFGSKANTQYF. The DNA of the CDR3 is TGTGCCAGCAGTTTTGGGAGTAAGGCGAATACGCAGTATTTT.

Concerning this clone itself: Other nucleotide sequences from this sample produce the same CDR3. CDR3 protein: CASSYSRETYEQYF. CDR3 bases: TGTGCCAGCAGTTACTCGCGGGAGACCTACGAGCAGTACTTC. The chain employs TRBV6-5 and TRBJ2-7, with 7 bases lining up with TRBD2. Germline values: CDR1 MNHEY, CDR2 SVGAGI. The length of the CDR3 is 14 residues. Losses at the gene ends were 0 bases for V and 2 bases for J; bases not matched to a gene: 1.

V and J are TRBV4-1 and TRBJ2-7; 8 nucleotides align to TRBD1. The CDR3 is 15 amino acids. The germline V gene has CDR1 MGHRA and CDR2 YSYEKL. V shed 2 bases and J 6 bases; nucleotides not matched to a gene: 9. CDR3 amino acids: CASSQQTGEVGEQYF. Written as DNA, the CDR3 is TGCGCCAGCAGCCAACAGACAGGGGAGGTGGGCGAGCAGTACTTC.

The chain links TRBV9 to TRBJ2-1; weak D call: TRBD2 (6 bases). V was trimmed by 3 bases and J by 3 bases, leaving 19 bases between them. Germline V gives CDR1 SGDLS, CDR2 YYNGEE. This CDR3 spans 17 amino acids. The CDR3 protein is CASSGGVGGAGYNEQFF. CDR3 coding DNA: TGTGCCAGCAGCGGAGGAGTGGGGGGAGCGGGCTACAATGAGCAGTTCTTC.

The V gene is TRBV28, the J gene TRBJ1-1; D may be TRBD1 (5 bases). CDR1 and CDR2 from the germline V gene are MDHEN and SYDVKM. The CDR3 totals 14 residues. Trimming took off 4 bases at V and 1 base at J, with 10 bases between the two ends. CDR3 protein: CASSYGQQNTEAFF. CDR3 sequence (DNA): TGTGCCAGCAGTTACGGACAACAGAACACTGAAGCTTTCTTT.

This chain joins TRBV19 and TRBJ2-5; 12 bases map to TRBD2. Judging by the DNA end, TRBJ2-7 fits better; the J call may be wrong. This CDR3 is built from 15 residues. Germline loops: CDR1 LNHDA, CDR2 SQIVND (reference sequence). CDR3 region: CASRRTGLAGYEQYF. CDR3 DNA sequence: TGTGCCAGTAGGAGAACGGGACTAGCGGGCTACGAGCAGTACTTC.

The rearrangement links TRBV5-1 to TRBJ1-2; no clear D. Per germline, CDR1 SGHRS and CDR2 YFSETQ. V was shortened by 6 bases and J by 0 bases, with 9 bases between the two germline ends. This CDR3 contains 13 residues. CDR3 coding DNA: TGCGCCAGCACCTCTGAGGCTAACTATGGCTACACCTTC. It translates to CASTSEANYGYTF.

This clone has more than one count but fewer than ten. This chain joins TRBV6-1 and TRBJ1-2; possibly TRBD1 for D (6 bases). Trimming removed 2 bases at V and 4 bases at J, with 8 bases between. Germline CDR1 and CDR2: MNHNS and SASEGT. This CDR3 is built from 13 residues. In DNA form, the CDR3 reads TGTGCCAGCAGTGAACAGGGGCTCTATGGCTACACCTTC. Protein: CASSEQGLYGYTF.

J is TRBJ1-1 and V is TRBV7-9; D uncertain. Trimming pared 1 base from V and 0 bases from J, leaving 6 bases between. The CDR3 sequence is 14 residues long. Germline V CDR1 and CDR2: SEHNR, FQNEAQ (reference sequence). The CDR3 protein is CASSLERMNTEAFF. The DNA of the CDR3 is TGTGCCAGCAGCTTAGAACGGATGAACACTGAAGCTTTCTTT.

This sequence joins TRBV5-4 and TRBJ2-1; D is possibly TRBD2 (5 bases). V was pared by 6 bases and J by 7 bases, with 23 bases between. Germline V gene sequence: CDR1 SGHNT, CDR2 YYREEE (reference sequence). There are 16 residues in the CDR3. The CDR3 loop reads CASTRWTELGRNEQFF. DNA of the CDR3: TGTGCCAGCACCCGATGGACTGAGCTGGGAAGGAATGAGCAGTTCTTC.